This is a list of T cell receptor beta chains from one sample in a study of identifying expanded T cells in peripheral blood. Clones were sequenced by immunoSEQ multiplex PCR, and TCRdb holds only the in-frame ones, with some missing. Of tens of thousands of clones in the sample, roughly 90% were seen once. Sequencing was carried out using blood. The receptors come from a person between 18 and 75 years old in good health. Both conserved end residues are trimmed from each CDR3.

>TRBV29-1|TRBJ1-1
SVPTRSGPRAGAF
>TRBV7-9|TRBJ1-1
ASSSWNSGDTEAF
>TRBV9|TRBJ2-2
ASSSREGTGRGELF
>TRBV5-1|TRBJ2-2
ASSLNTGELF
>TRBV7-9|TRBJ2-7
ASSLGAGIYEQY
>TRBV11-2|TRBJ1-2
ASSPGTHYGYT
>TRBV7-8|TRBJ2-3
ASSLDWESDTDTQY
>TRBV19|TRBJ2-3
ASSTSGGKTDTQY
>TRBV7-9|TRBJ1-2
ASSLGGTVVSYGYT
>TRBV2|TRBJ1-1
ASSEARVSVTEAF
>TRBV27|TRBJ1-2
ASSFRRAGGYT